This entry describes one T cell receptor beta chain. The target antigen is unknown. Time point given: sample taken at primary tumor resection. In each case, whole RNA from tumor, nontumor lung or frozen PBMC was sequenced unsorted. The record originates from a study of spatial heterogeneity in lung cancer. About the study: As counted in raw reads, each unique TCR and UMI combination appeared more than ten times on average. Notes on the study in general: In blood, ubiquitous expanded tumor TCRs appeared more at resection than follow-up.

V lost 4 bases to trimming and J lost 4 bases, with 13 bases between them. The CDR3 is made up of 14 amino acids. In germline, CDR1 is SGHRS, CDR2 YFSETQ. TCRdb itself ran the 5' RACE reads through MiXCR, one entry per CDR3 protein. The table lists 85,000 to 100,000 distinct CDR3 sequences, roughly 12% of them singletons. The sequence derives from a male donor with early-stage non-small cell lung cancer. The specimen was PBMCs, collected at surgery. The V gene is TRBV5-1, the J gene TRBJ2-3; perhaps D is TRBD1 or TRBD2 (5 bases each). CDR3 coding DNA: TGCGCCAGCAGCACGGGACCCGTGTCAGATACGCAGTATTTT. Translated, it gives CASSTGPVSDTQYF.